These 27 T cell receptor beta chains were sequenced from one sample in a study of neurological immune-mediated disorders (dated by TCRdb to the late 2010s). Library preparation was by 5' RACE. Instrument on record: Illumina HiSeq 2500. The raw public reads went through TCRdb reprocessing: fastp at Q25, MiXCR clone calling, in-frame beta chains kept. All rows with the same CDR3 protein become a single entry with the most common DNA and genes. The sample table shows some 60,000 distinct CDR3 sequences, and under 4.5% are seen once. Of the sample, 3.1% is held by the ten largest clones. Sample: PBMCs. The receptors here all came from a woman aged 25 to 39 with multiple sclerosis.

This clonotype was counted many times. The chain uses TRBV4-2 and TRBJ2-1; maybe TRBD2 (7 bases). The V gene's germline CDR1 is LGHNA and CDR2 YNFKEQ. This CDR3 is built from 17 residues. The germline V and J ends were trimmed by 3 bases and 0 bases, with 15 bases remaining between them. In DNA, the CDR3 is TGTGCCAGCAGCCACTCGTCGGCGGGGGCCTCCTACAATGAGCAGTTCTTC. Translation gives CASSHSSAGASYNEQFF.

A few counts support this clonotype. The chain combines TRBV4-1 with TRBJ2-5; no firm D call. This CDR3 region has 16 residues. In germline, CDR1 is MGHRA, CDR2 YSYEKL. V lost 4 bases and J 3 bases, leaving 18 bases between the germline ends. This CDR3 is CASSRLMSRSEETQYF. For the CDR3, the DNA is TGCGCCAGCAGCCGTCTGATGAGTAGGTCGGAAGAGACCCAGTACTTC.

This clonotype appeared many times. The CDR3 protein is CASSFQLMANYGYTF. In nucleotides, the CDR3 is TGTGCCAGCAGTTTTCAATTAATGGCTAACTATGGCTACACCTTC. This chain joins TRBV28 and TRBJ1-2, with D unclear. This CDR3 is built from 15 residues. V was cut by 3 bases and J by 0 bases, with 11 bases left in between. Germline-derived CDR1 and CDR2 are MDHEN and SYDVKM.

This clonotype came up many times. The chain combines TRBV4-1 with TRBJ1-1; D is possibly TRBD1 (6 bases). Germline values: CDR1 MGHRA, CDR2 YSYEKL. The CDR3 is made up of 16 amino acids. The V gene lost 4 bases and the J gene lost 0 bases, with 15 bases spanning the gap. The CDR3, as DNA: TGCGCCAGCAGCCTCCCACGTGCAGGGGTGAACACTGAAGCTTTCTTT. Protein product: CASSLPRAGVNTEAFF.

This clonotype was seen a handful of times. In nucleotides, the CDR3 is TGTGCCAGCAGCGCCGAGGGGACAGGGCATCAGCCCCAGCATTTT. It encodes CASSAEGTGHQPQHF. The rearrangement uses TRBV9 and TRBJ1-5; 9 nucleotides match TRBD1. V gave up 3 bases and J gave up 5 bases; unmatched junction bases: 6. The germline CDR1 and CDR2 sequences are SGDLS and YYNGEE. The CDR3 totals 15 residues.

This clonotype was counted only a few times. This may stem from a read error, because a much larger clone lies one nucleotide away. CDR3 amino acids: CPSSGTSGSYEQYF. CDR3 DNA sequence: TGTCCCAGCAGTGGGACTAGCGGCTCCTACGAGCAGTACTTC. The V gene is TRBV6-2 or TRBV6-3, the J gene TRBJ2-7; 11 bases are shared with TRBD2. The CDR3 runs to 14 residues. Germline CDR1 MNHEY, CDR2 SVGEGT.

This clonotype was found many times. V gene TRBV20-1 combines with J gene TRBJ1-2; 10 nucleotides agree with TRBD1. The ends lost 6 bases at V and 2 bases at J; junction bases unmatched: 9. CDR1 is DFQATT and CDR2 is SNEGSKA in the germline V gene (reference sequence). There are 15 residues in the CDR3. This CDR3 is CSATGTGVPNYGYTF. CDR3 nucleotides: TGCAGTGCGACCGGGACAGGGGTCCCCAACTATGGCTACACCTTC.

In this sample, this clonotype turned up many times. This chain uses TRBV5-1 with TRBJ1-1, with D possibly being TRBD1 (5 bases). CDR3 length: 14 residues. The germline V gene encodes CDR1 SGHRS and CDR2 YFSETQ. V lost 0 bases and J lost 4, with 10 bases in between. In DNA, the CDR3 is TGCGCCAGCAGCTTGGAGTGGGGCGGCACTGAAGCTTTCTTT. Protein sequence: CASSLEWGGTEAFF.

This clonotype was seen ten or more times. V is TRBV3-1 and J is TRBJ1-1, with D perhaps TRBD1 (5 bases). V was clipped by 6 bases and J by 5 bases, with 19 bases between them. This CDR3 is built from 15 residues. CDR1 and CDR2 (germline): LGHDT, YNNKEL (reference sequence). CDR3 protein: CASSHKFGGGTEAFF. Here the CDR3 DNA reads TGTGCCAGCAGTCATAAATTCGGGGGGGGAACTGAAGCTTTCTTT.

Comments on this clonotype: One end of the junction does not line up with germline, which may come from a read error. V and J are TRBV20-1 and TRBJ1-5; D might be TRBD1 (6 bases). The germline V gene has CDR1 DFQATT and CDR2 SNEGSKA (reference sequence). The CDR3 loop spans 16 amino acids. DNA for the CDR3: TGCAGTGCTGAGGGGCTAGGGGGGGCGCTTAGTCAGCCCCAGAATTTT. As protein: CSAEGLGGALSQPQNF.

At least ten counts were recorded for this clonotype. The chain couples TRBV21-1 to TRBJ1-4. TRBV21-1 is recorded as a pseudogene. The CDR3 runs to 14 residues. The CDR3 loop is CASSQRSVNEKLFF. The CDR3 DNA reads as TGTGCCAGCAGCCAGAGGTCGGTGAATGAAAAACTGTTTTTT.

This clonotype was observed many times. V and J are TRBV5-1 and TRBJ2-1; perhaps TRBD1 as D (7 bases). The CDR3 contains 14 residues. Trimming removed 5 bases from V and 4 bases from J, with 13 bases in between. Germline V gives CDR1 SGHRS, CDR2 YFSETQ. In DNA, the CDR3 is TGCGCCAGCAGTCAGGGGGGCTTTTACAATGAGCAGTTCTTC. Translation: CASSQGGFYNEQFF.

This clonotype was recorded at least ten times. The chain joins TRBV20-1 to TRBJ2-5; 11 bases map to TRBD2. After removal of 3 bases from V and 5 bases from J, the junction contained 11 bases not matched to a gene. The germline CDR1 and CDR2 sequences are DFQATT and SNEGSKA (reference sequence). CDR3 length: 16 amino acids. DNA of the CDR3: TGCAGTGCTAGTGGCCTAGCGGGAGGATGGTGGGAGACCCAGTACTTC. It specifies CSASGLAGGWWETQYF.

Notes on this clonotype: The junction and the germline gene differ at one end; a read error may be behind it. This chain links TRBV20-1 with TRBJ1-6; 7 positions agree with TRBD1. The V gene's germline CDR1 is DFQATT and CDR2 SNEGSKA (reference sequence). The CDR3 is 13 residues long. CDR3 nucleotides: TGCAGTGCTGGGACAGACACGACTTCACCCCTCAACTTT. It translates to CSAGTDTTSPLNF.

This clonotype was observed at least ten times. V is TRBV15 and J is TRBJ1-5, with TRBD1 matching over 7 bases. Germline lookup yields CDR1 LNHNV and CDR2 YYDKDF (reference sequence). The CDR3 totals 15 residues. The trim removed 5 bases at V and 8 bases at J, leaving 12 bases unmatched. For the CDR3, the DNA is TGTGCCACCAGCGAAGCCCCAGGGGGGTTTGAGCCCCAGCATTTT. As protein: CATSEAPGGFEPQHF.

This clonotype was counted at least ten times. This sequence joins TRBV20-1 and TRBJ2-7; 8 bases align to TRBD2. V was clipped by 3 bases and J by 4 bases; unmatched bases: 5. This CDR3 region has 13 residues. Germline V gene data show CDR1 as DFQATT and CDR2 as SNEGSKA (reference sequence). The CDR3 coding sequence is TGCAGTGCTAGGTGGCGGGAGGTGTACGAGCAGTACTTC. Translation gives CSARWREVYEQYF.

The sample holds many counts of this clonotype. The chain is built from TRBV20-1 and TRBJ2-7; tentatively, D is TRBD1 (6 bases). The CDR3 length is 15 residues. Trimming removed 0 bases from V and 3 bases from J, with 15 bases in between. Germline V gives CDR1 DFQATT, CDR2 SNEGSKA (reference sequence). The CDR3 sequence is CSARDNRALHYEQYF. In DNA, the CDR3 is TGCAGTGCTAGAGATAACAGGGCCCTCCACTACGAGCAGTACTTC.

Many counts were recorded for this clonotype. In DNA form, the CDR3 reads TGTGCCAGCAGTACACAGGGGGCGTCTCGCACTGAAGCTTTCTTT. Translated, it gives CASSTQGASRTEAFF. The chain employs TRBV28 and TRBJ1-1; 9 positions agree with TRBD1. This CDR3 comprises 15 residues. Germline CDR1 reads MDHEN; CDR2 reads SYDVKM. Unmatched junction bases numbered 8, after V lost 5 bases and J lost 4 bases.

This clonotype was picked up many times. The chain carries TRBV5-1 and TRBJ2-7; possibly TRBD1 or TRBD2 for D (5 bases each). The CDR3 runs to 13 residues. In germline, CDR1 is SGHRS, CDR2 YFSETQ. The ends were cut back, 5 bases at V and 4 bases at J, with 13 bases in the middle. CDR3 loop: CASRIDSGYEQYF. CDR3 nucleotides: TGCGCCAGCAGGATAGACAGCGGATACGAGCAGTACTTC.

This clonotype was counted ten times or more. The chain carries TRBV29-1 and TRBJ2-1; D is uncertain. The CDR3 covers 12 residues. V was cut by 3 bases and J by 8 bases, with 11 bases left in between. Germline lookup yields CDR1 SQVTM and CDR2 ANQGSEA. This chain's CDR3 is CSVDSRWDEQFF. The DNA of the CDR3 is TGCAGCGTTGATTCTAGATGGGATGAGCAGTTCTTC.

This clonotype was recorded at least ten times. V usage is TRBV7-2 and J usage is TRBJ2-7, with 8 bases identical to TRBD2. Germline V gene data show CDR1 as SGHTA and CDR2 as FQGNSA. V shed 4 bases and J 3 bases; nucleotides not matched to a gene: 8. The CDR3 sequence is 15 residues long. CDR3 amino acids: CASSSWREDRYEQYF. The DNA of the CDR3 is TGTGCCAGCAGCTCATGGCGGGAGGACCGCTACGAGCAGTACTTC.

This clonotype has at least ten counts. The junction does not match germline at one end; this may be a read error. The genes are TRBV20-1 and TRBJ1-5, with 9 bases lining up with TRBD1. This CDR3 is built from 12 residues. The germline V gene has CDR1 DFQATT and CDR2 SNEGSKA (reference sequence). CDR3 nucleotide sequence: TGCAGTGCTCGGACAGGGGATCAGCCCCAGAATTTT. Translating it yields CSARTGDQPQNF.

The chain uses TRBV12-3 or TRBV12-4 and TRBJ2-3, with a possible D match to TRBD1 (5 bases). The CDR3 extends over 13 amino acids. V was clipped by 3 bases and J by 4 bases, with 8 bases between them. CDR3 DNA: TGTGCCAGCAGTTTCCAGGGTTCAGATACGCAGTATTTT. This encodes CASSFQGSDTQYF.

This clonotype has a count of ten or more. The chain has TRBV6-2 or TRBV6-3 and TRBJ1-5, with D maybe TRBD1 (5 bases). Germline V gives CDR1 MNHEY, CDR2 SVGEGT. The CDR3 contains 12 residues. V was clipped by 5 bases and J by 11 bases, with 13 bases between them. CDR3 in amino acids: CASSLGARAQHF. The CDR3 bases are TGTGCCAGCAGTCTTGGCGCCAGGGCCCAGCATTTT.

This clonotype was picked up many times. The chain has TRBV7-9 and TRBJ2-1; D is unclear. This CDR3 is built from 14 residues. CDR1 is SEHNR, CDR2 FQNEAQ, per germline (reference sequence). The V and J ends lost 5 bases and 0 bases respectively, with 8 bases between them. The CDR3 here is CASSLRNSYNEQFF. CDR3 sequence (DNA): TGTGCCAGCAGCCTTAGGAACTCCTACAATGAGCAGTTCTTC.

This clonotype is categorized as medium-sized. The V gene is TRBV7-2, the J gene TRBJ2-5; a weak D match, TRBD2 (5 bases). CDR1 and CDR2 (germline): SGHTA, FQGNSA. The CDR3 spans 13 residues. The V end lost 3 bases, the J end lost 4 bases, and 9 bases lay between the germline ends. The DNA for the CDR3 is TGTGCCAGCAGCTTCAGAGGGATAGAGACCCAGTACTTC. This translates into CASSFRGIETQYF. The whole variable domain, filled in from reference TRBV7-2 and TRBJ2-5, reads GAGVSQSPSNKVTEKGKDVELRCDPISGHTALYWYRQSLGQGLEFLIYFQGNSAPDKSGLPSDRFSAERTGGSVSTLTIQRTQQEDSAVYLCASSFRGIETQYFGPGTRLLVL.

This clonotype was recorded many times. This chain joins TRBV7-2 and TRBJ1-1, with D unclear. V lost 2 bases and J 1 base, leaving 2 bases between the germline ends. The germline gives CDR1 SGHTA, CDR2 FQGNSA. This CDR3 comprises 12 residues. In DNA form, the CDR3 reads TGTGCCAGCAGCTTACAGAACACTGAAGCTTTCTTT. As protein: CASSLQNTEAFF.